This T cell receptor (beta chain) came from a study of CD8 T cells in ankylosing spondylitis. Trimming stripped 7 bases from V and 3 bases from J, with 16 bases between. The CDR3 sequence is 15 residues long. TCRdb independently ran MiXCR on the 5' RACE reads; one entry per CDR3 protein. The sample records about 360,000 distinct CDR3 sequences, roughly 22% being singletons. This clonotype has more than one count but fewer than ten. The rearrangement joins TRBV12-3 or TRBV12-4 to TRBJ2-1; weak D call: TRBD1 (5 bases). The sequenced sample consisted of blood, either unsorted or a sorted T cell fraction (not recorded which). The TCR was taken from a male donor with ankylosing spondylitis or in good health (not recorded which). CDR3 nucleotide sequence: TGTGCCAGCAACCCAGGGCCTCTCCGCTACAATGAGCAGTTCTTC. Protein sequence: CASNPGPLRYNEQFF.